This TCR beta chain derives from a study of T cell responses to AZD1222 COVID-19 vaccine. Study results and caveats: Targets within unmutated variant regions were reportedly found for nearly half of spike-specific TCRs. Only a handful of AZD1222 recipients, six or seven in all, had baseline seropositivity. Most donors were white British and more were female, and clonal diversity was possibly underestimated. Scientists sampled the repertoires only once the peak T cell response had passed.

This clone was observed a handful of times. What it binds is unknown. Some clones are missing from TCRdb's copy, which holds only in-frame ones; the method was immunoSEQ multiplex PCR. The sample holds roughly 66,000 clones, roughly 84% seen once. The source material was peripheral blood, sampled on day 0 of AZD1222 vaccination. This clonotype was obtained from an adult in good health.

The CDR3 loop is CASSEASGGYNEQFF. DNA for the CDR3: TGCGCCAGCAGTGAGGCCAGCGGGGGTTACAATGAGCAGTTCTTC. V usage is TRBV10-1 and J usage is TRBJ2-1, with TRBD2 identical over 8 bases. Trimming took 2 bases from V and 4 from J; bases not matched to a gene: 4. CDR3 size: 15 residues. The germline gives CDR1 WNHNN, CDR2 SYGVQD (reference sequence).